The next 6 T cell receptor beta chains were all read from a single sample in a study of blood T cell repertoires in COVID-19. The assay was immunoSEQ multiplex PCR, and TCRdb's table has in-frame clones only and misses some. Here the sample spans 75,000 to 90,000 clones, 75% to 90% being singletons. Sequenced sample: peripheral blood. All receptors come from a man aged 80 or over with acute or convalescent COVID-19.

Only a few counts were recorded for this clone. The CDR3 DNA reads as TGTGCCAGCAGTTTACAGGGTCAAGGGGGCTACACCTTC. It encodes CASSLQGQGGYTF. The rearrangement uses TRBV27 and TRBJ1-2, with a possible D match to TRBD1 (5 bases). CDR3 size: 13 residues. V dropped 2 bases and J dropped 8 bases, with 12 bases sitting between them. The germline V gene encodes CDR1 MNHEY and CDR2 SMNVEV (reference sequence).

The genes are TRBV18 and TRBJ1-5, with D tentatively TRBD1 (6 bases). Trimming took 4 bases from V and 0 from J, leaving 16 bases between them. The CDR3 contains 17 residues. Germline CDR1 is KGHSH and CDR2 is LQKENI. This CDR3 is CASSLDSLANSNQPQHF. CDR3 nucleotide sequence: TGTGCCAGCTCACTGGACAGTCTTGCGAATAGCAATCAGCCCCAGCATTTT.

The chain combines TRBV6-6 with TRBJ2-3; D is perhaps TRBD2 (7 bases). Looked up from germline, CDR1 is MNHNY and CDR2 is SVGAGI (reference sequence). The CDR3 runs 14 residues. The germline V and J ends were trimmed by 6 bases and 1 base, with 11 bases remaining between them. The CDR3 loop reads CASRGGAGTDTQYF. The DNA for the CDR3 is TGTGCCAGCAGGGGGGGGGCCGGCACAGATACGCAGTATTTT.

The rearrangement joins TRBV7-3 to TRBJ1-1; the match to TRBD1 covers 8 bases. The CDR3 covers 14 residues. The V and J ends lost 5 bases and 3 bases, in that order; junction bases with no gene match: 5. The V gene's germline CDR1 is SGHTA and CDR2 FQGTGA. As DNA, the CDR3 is TGTGCCAGCAGCAAGGACAGGGCCGACACTGAAGCTTTCTTT. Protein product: CASSKDRADTEAFF. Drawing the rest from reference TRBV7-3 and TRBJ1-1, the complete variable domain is GAGVSQTPSNKVTEKGKYVELRCDPISGHTALYWYRQSLGQGPEFLIYFQGTGAADDSGLPNDRFFAVRPEGSVSTLKIQRTERGDSAVYLCASSKDRADTEAFFGQGTRLTVV.

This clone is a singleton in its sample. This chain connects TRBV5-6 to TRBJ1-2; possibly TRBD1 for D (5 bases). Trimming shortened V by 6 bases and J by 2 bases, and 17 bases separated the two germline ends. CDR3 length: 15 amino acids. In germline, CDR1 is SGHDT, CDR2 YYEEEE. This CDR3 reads CASIPWGGINYGYTF. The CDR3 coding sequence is TGTGCCAGCATCCCGTGGGGGGGTATCAACTATGGCTACACCTTC.

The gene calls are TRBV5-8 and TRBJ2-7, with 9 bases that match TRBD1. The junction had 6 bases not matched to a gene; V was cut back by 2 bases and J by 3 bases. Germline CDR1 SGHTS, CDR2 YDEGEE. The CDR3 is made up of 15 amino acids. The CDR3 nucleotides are TGTGCCAGCAGCTTTGGGGACAGGGTATACTACGAGCAGTACTTC. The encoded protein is CASSFGDRVYYEQYF.